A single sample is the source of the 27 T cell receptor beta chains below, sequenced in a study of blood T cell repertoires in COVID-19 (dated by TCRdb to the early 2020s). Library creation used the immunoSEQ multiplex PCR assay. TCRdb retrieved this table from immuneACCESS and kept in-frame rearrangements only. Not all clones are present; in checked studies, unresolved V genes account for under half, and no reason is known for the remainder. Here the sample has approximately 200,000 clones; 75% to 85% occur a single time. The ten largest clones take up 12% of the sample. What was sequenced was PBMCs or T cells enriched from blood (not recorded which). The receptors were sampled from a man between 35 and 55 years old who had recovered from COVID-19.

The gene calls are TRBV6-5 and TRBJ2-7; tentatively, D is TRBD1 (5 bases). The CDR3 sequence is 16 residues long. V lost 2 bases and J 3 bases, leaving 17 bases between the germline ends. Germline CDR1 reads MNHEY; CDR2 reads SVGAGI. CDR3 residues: CASSYTLKDNFYEQYF. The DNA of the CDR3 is TGTGCCAGCAGTTACACTTTGAAGGACAACTTCTACGAGCAGTACTTC.

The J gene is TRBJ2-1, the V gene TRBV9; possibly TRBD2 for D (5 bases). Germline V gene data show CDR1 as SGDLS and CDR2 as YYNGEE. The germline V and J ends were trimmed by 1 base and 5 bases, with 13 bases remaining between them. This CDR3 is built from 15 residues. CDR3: CASSVSATRDNEQFF. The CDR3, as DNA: TGTGCCAGCAGCGTAAGCGCCACGCGGGACAATGAGCAGTTCTTC.

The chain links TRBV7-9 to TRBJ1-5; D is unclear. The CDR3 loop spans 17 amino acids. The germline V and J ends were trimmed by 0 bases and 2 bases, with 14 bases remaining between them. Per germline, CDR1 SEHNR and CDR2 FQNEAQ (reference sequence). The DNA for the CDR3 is TGTGCCAGCAGCTTAGCGGTGGCCTCTGAGGGCAATCAGCCCCAGCATTTT. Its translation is CASSLAVASEGNQPQHF. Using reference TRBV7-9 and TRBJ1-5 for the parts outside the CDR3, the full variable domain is DTGVSQNPRHKITKRGQNVTFRCDPISEHNRLYWYRQTLGQGPEFLTYFQNEAQLEKSRLLSDRFSAERPKGSFSTLEIQRTEQGDSAMYLCASSLAVASEGNQPQHFGDGTRLSIL.

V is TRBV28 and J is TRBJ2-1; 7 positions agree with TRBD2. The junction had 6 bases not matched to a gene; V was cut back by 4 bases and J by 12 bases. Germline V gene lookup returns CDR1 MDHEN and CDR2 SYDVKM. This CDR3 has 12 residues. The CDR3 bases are TGTGCCAGCAGTTCTACTAGCGATGGGCAGTTCTTC. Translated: CASSSTSDGQFF.

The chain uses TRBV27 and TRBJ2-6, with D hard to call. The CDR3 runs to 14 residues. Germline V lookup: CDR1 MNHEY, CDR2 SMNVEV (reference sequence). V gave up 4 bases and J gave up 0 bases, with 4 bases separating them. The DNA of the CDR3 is TGTGCCAGCAGTTCCCTCTCTGGGGCCAACGTCCTGACTTTC. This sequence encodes CASSSLSGANVLTF.

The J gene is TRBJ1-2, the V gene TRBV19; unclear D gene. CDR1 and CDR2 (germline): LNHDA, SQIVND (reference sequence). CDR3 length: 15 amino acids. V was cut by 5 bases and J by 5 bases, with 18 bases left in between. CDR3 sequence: CASSFADSLFYGYTF. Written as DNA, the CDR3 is TGTGCCAGTAGTTTTGCAGACTCTCTCTTTTATGGCTACACCTTC. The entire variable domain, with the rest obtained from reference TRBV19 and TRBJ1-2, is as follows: DGGITQSPKYLFRKEGQNVTLSCEQNLNHDAMYWYRQDPGQGLRLIYYSQIVNDFQKGDIAEGYSVSREKKESFPLTVTSAQKNPTAFYLCASSFADSLFYGYTFGSGTRLTVV.

CDR3 coding DNA: TGTGCCAGCAGTGGCGCGGGGGCAACGGCTAGTCCACCCCTCCACTTT. Residues: CASSGAGATASPPLHF. This chain connects TRBV28 to TRBJ1-6; D is possibly TRBD1 (6 bases). This CDR3 is 16 amino acids long. Germline V lookup: CDR1 MDHEN, CDR2 SYDVKM. The V gene lost 5 bases and the J gene lost 11 bases, with 22 bases spanning the gap.

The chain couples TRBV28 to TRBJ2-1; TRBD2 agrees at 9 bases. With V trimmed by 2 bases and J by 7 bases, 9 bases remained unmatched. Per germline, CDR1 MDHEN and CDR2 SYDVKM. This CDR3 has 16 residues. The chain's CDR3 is CASSLGGSGRGNEQFF. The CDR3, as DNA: TGTGCCAGCAGTTTAGGAGGTAGCGGGAGAGGAAATGAGCAGTTCTTC.

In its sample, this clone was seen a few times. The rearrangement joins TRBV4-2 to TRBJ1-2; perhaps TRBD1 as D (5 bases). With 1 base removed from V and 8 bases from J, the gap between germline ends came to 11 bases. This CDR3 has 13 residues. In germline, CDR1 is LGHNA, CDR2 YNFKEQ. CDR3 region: CASSQVGVEGYTF. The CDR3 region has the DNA TGTGCCAGCAGCCAAGTAGGGGTGGAAGGCTACACCTTC.

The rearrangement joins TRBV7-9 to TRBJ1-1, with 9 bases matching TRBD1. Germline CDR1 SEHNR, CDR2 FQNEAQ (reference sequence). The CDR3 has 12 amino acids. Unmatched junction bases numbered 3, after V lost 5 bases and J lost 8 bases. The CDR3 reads CASSAGQGEAFF. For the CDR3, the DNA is TGTGCCAGCAGCGCCGGACAGGGGGAAGCTTTCTTT.

The CDR3 loop is CASSQLFGTGRRGEQYV. DNA for the CDR3: TGCGCCAGCAGTCAACTATTCGGGACAGGGAGGAGAGGCGAGCAGTACGTC. The chain is built from TRBV23-1 and TRBJ2-7; 9 bases are shared with TRBD1. TRBV23-1 is identified as an open reading frame with a role that is uncertain. The CDR3 extends over 17 amino acids. The ends lost 2 bases at V and 6 bases at J; junction bases unmatched: 14.

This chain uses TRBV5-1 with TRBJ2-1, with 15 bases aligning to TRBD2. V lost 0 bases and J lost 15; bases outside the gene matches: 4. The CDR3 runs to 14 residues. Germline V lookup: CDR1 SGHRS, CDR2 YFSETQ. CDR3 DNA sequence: TGCGCCAGCAGCTTGGGGACTAGCGGGAGGGGACGGTTCTTC. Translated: CASSLGTSGRGRFF.

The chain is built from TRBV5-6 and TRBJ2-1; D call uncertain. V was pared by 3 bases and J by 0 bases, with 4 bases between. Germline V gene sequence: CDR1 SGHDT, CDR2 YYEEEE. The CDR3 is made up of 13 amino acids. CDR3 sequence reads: CASSSSSYNEQFF. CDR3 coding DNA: TGTGCCAGCAGCTCGTCCTCCTACAATGAGCAGTTCTTC.

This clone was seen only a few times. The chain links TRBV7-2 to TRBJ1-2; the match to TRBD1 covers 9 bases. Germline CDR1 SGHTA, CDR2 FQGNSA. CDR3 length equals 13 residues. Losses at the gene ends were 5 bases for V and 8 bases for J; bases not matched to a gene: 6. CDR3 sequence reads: CASSPTGGKGYTF. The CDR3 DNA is TGTGCCAGCAGCCCGACAGGGGGAAAAGGCTACACCTTC.

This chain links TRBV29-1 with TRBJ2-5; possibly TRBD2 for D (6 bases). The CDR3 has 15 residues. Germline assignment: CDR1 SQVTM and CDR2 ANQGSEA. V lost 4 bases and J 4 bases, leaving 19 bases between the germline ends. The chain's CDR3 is CSVGRVFGGGETQYF. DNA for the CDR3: TGCAGCGTTGGAAGGGTGTTTGGGGGAGGAGAGACCCAGTACTTC. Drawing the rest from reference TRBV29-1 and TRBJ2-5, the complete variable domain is SAVISQKPSRDICQRGTSLTIQCQVDSQVTMMFWYRQQPGQSLTLIATANQGSEATYESGFVIDKFPISRPNLTFSTLTVSNMSPEDSSIYLCSVGRVFGGGETQYFGPGTRLLVL.

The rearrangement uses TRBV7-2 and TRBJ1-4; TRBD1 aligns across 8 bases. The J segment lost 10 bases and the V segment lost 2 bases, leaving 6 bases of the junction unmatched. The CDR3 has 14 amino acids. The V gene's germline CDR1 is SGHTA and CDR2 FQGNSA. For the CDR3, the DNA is TGTGCCAGCAGCTTAAGCCAGGGGGCTGTAAAACTGTTTTTT. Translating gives CASSLSQGAVKLFF.

The CDR3 nucleotides are TGTGCCATCAGTCCGGGACTAGCGGGAGGTGCCGAGACCCAGTACTTC. Amino acid sequence: CAISPGLAGGAETQYF. This chain connects TRBV10-3 to TRBJ2-5; 15 bases match TRBD2. The CDR3 length is 16 residues. The V segment lost 5 bases and the J segment 5 bases; nucleotides outside the gene matches: 6. CDR1 is ENHRY, CDR2 SYGVKD, per germline.

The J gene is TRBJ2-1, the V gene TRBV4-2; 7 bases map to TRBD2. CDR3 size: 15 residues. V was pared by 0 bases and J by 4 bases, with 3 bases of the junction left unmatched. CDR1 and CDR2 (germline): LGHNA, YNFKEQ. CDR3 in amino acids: CASSQDGGRYNEQFF. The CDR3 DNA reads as TGTGCCAGCAGCCAAGATGGCGGGAGATACAATGAGCAGTTCTTC.

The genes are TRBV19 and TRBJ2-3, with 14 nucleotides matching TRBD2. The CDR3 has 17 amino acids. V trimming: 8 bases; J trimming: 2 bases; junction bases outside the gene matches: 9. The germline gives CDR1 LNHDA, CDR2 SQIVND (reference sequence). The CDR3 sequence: CASRGTSGRHFTDTQYF. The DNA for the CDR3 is TGTGCCAGTCGGGGGACTAGCGGGAGACACTTCACAGATACGCAGTATTTT.

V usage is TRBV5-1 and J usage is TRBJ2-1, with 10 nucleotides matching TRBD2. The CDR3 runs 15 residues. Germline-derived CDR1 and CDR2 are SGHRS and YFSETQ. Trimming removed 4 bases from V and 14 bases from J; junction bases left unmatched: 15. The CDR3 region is CASSPTSGLVSVEFF. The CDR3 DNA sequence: TGCGCCAGCAGCCCGACTAGCGGGTTGGTATCGGTGGAGTTCTTC.

The CDR3 sequence is CASSLRWMGQGDEKLFF. The CDR3 region has the DNA TGTGCCAGCAGCTTACGGTGGATGGGACAGGGGGATGAAAAACTGTTTTTT. The rearrangement uses TRBV7-8 and TRBJ1-4; 11 nucleotides align to TRBD1. The CDR3 is 17 residues long. The junction had 8 bases not matched to a gene; V was cut back by 2 bases and J by 6 bases. Per germline, CDR1 SGHVS and CDR2 FQNEAQ.

CDR3 DNA sequence: TGTGCCAGCAGCTTAGGGACAGCTAAGGGAGAGACCCAGTACTTC. It is translated as CASSLGTAKGETQYF. The chain links TRBV11-2 to TRBJ2-5; tentatively, D is TRBD1 (6 bases). V was pared by 1 base and J by 4 bases, with 13 bases between. The CDR3 runs 15 residues. Germline V gene lookup returns CDR1 SGHAT and CDR2 FQNNGV.

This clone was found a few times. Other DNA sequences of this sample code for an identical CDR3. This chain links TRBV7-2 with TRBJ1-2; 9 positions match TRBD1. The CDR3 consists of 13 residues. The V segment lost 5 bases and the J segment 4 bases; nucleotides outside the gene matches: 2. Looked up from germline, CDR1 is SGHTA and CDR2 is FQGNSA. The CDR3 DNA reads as TGTGCCAGCAGCCCGGGACAGGGCTATGGCTACACCTTC. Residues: CASSPGQGYGYTF.

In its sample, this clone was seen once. This chain's CDR3 is CASSFDSPNTGELFF. CDR3 nucleotide sequence: TGTGCCAGCAGCTTCGACAGCCCGAACACCGGGGAGCTGTTTTTT. This sequence joins TRBV11-1 and TRBJ2-2, with D maybe TRBD1 (5 bases). The CDR3 loop spans 15 amino acids. Deletions cut 3 bases from V and 0 bases from J, with 8 bases between. Germline loops: CDR1 SGHAT, CDR2 FQDESV (reference sequence).

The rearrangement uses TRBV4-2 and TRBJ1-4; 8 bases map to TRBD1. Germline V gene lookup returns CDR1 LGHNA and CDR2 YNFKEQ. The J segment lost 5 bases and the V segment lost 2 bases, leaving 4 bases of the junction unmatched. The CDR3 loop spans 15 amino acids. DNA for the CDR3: TGTGCCAGCAGCCAACGGACAGGGTGGAATGAAAAACTGTTTTTT. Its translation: CASSQRTGWNEKLFF.

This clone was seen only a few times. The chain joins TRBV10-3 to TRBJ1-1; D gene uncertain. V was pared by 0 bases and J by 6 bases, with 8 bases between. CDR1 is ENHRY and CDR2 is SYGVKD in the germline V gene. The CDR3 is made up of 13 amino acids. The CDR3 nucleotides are TGTGCCATCAGTGAGTCCAGAACGCCTGAAGCTTTCTTT. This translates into CAISESRTPEAFF.

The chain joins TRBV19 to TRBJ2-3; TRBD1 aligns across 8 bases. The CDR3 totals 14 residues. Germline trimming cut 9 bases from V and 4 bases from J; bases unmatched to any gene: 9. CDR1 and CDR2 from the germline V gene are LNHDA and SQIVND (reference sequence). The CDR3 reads CASGRGRVADTQYF. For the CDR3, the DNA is TGTGCCAGCGGCAGGGGGCGCGTCGCAGATACGCAGTATTTT. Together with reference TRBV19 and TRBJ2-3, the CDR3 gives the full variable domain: DGGITQSPKYLFRKEGQNVTLSCEQNLNHDAMYWYRQDPGQGLRLIYYSQIVNDFQKGDIAEGYSVSREKKESFPLTVTSAQKNPTAFYLCASGRGRVADTQYFGPGTRLTVL.